This is a list of T cell receptor beta chains from one sample in a study of blood T cell repertoires in COVID-19. The method was immunoSEQ multiplex PCR; TCRdb's version includes in-frame clones alone and lacks a portion of them. The sample contains around 320,000 clones, roughly 90% of which appear only once. Sequencing was done on a sample of PBMCs or T cells enriched from blood (not recorded which). These receptors came from a woman aged 45-65 years who had been exposed to COVID-19. Each CDR3 is given with its conserved first and last residue. Each record gives: V gene, D gene, clone size, J gene, CDR3 protein, CDR3 DNA. D genes are given only for firm matches. The size entry is marked missing in some rows and otherwise reads once, few, many or a size class.

V: TRBV5-1; D: .; size: .; J: TRBJ2-7; CDR3: CASSLAPPSGEQYF; DNA: TGCGCCAGCAGCTTGGCACCACCATCCGGCGAGCAGTACTTC
V: TRBV28; D: .; size: .; J: TRBJ1-4; CDR3: CASSFHGRGSANEKLFF; DNA: TGTGCCAGCAGTTTTCACGGGAGGGGATCAGCTAATGAAAAACTGTTTTTT
V: TRBV7-2; D: TRBD2; size: .; J: TRBJ2-3; CDR3: CASSDSGGALNTQYF; DNA: TGTGCCAGCAGCGATAGCGGGGGGGCCCTCAATACGCAGTATTTT
V: TRBV5-1; D: TRBD1; size: few; J: TRBJ2-1; CDR3: CASSTYGTGSPYNEQFF; DNA: TGCGCCAGCAGCACCTATGGGACAGGGAGCCCCTACAATGAGCAGTTCTTC
V: TRBV12-5; D: .; size: .; J: TRBJ2-5; CDR3: CASGLGQQETQYF; DNA: TGTGCTAGTGGTTTGGGACAGCAAGAGACCCAGTACTTC
V: TRBV30; D: TRBD2; size: .; J: TRBJ2-5; CDR3: CAWKGLAGTQETQYF; DNA: TGTGCCTGGAAGGGATTAGCGGGAACTCAAGAGACCCAGTACTTC
V: TRBV19; D: TRBD1; size: .; J: TRBJ1-1; CDR3: CASSISGGRTEAFF; DNA: TGTGCCAGTAGTATTTCAGGGGGGAGGACTGAAGCTTTCTTT
V: TRBV19; D: TRBD1; size: .; J: TRBJ1-5; CDR3: CASAPGQGSSNQPQHF; DNA: TGTGCCAGCGCACCGGGACAGGGGTCGAGTAATCAGCCCCAGCATTTT
V: TRBV10-3; D: TRBD1; size: .; J: TRBJ1-1; CDR3: CAIKQTGEGTEAFF; DNA: TGTGCCATCAAACAGACAGGGGAAGGCACTGAAGCTTTCTTT
V: TRBV6-5; D: TRBD1; size: .; J: TRBJ2-2; CDR3: CASPTGTGDTGELFF; DNA: TGTGCCAGTCCAACCGGGACAGGGGACACCGGGGAGCTGTTTTTT
V: TRBV4-1; D: .; size: once; J: TRBJ1-6; CDR3: CASSRGEGESNSPLHF; DNA: TGCGCCAGCAGCCGAGGGGAGGGGGAATCTAATTCACCCCTCCACTTT
V: TRBV27; D: .; size: .; J: TRBJ2-3; CDR3: CASSLSGGSTDTQYF; DNA: TGTGCCAGCAGTTTATCCGGCGGCAGCACAGATACGCAGTATTTT
V: TRBV7-2; D: .; size: once; J: TRBJ1-3; CDR3: CASSLALSSGNTIYF; DNA: TGTGCCAGCAGCTTAGCTCTGAGCTCTGGAAACACCATATATTTT
V: TRBV28; D: TRBD1; size: .; J: TRBJ1-1; CDR3: CASSFGQVGGTEAFF; DNA: TGTGCCAGCAGTTTCGGACAGGTGGGGGGCACTGAAGCTTTCTTT
V: TRBV5-1; D: TRBD2; size: .; J: TRBJ2-5; CDR3: CASESGGGVETQYF; DNA: TGCGCCAGCGAAAGCGGGGGCGGGGTAGAGACCCAGTACTTC
V: TRBV28; D: .; size: once; J: TRBJ1-1; CDR3: CASSLFTGRGTEAFF; DNA: TGTGCCAGCAGTTTATTCACCGGACGGGGCACTGAAGCTTTCTTT
V: TRBV5-1; D: .; size: .; J: TRBJ2-3; CDR3: CASSLTPPGGGPPRADTQYF; DNA: TGCGCCAGCAGCTTGACACCTCCGGGCGGGGGCCCCCCACGAGCAGATACGCAGTATTTT
V: TRBV7-2; D: TRBD2; size: .; J: TRBJ2-1; CDR3: CASSLGTSGGENEQFF; DNA: TGTGCCAGCAGCTTAGGGACTAGCGGGGGGGAAAATGAGCAGTTCTTC
V: TRBV10-3; D: .; size: once; J: TRBJ2-5; CDR3: CAISVGTGHKETQYF; DNA: TGTGCCATCAGTGTCGGGACGGGACATAAAGAGACCCAGTACTTC
V: TRBV29-1; D: .; size: .; J: TRBJ2-5; CDR3: CSVEDSRSQETQYF; DNA: TGCAGCGTTGAAGATTCAAGGAGCCAAGAGACCCAGTACTTC
V: TRBV10-3; D: .; size: few; J: TRBJ1-1; CDR3: CAITRAPNTEAFF; DNA: TGTGCCATCACGAGGGCTCCGAACACTGAAGCTTTCTTT
V: TRBV30; D: .; size: .; J: TRBJ2-5; CDR3: CAWRRLGGAETQYF; DNA: TGTGCCTGGAGGAGACTTGGGGGGGCCGAGACCCAGTACTTC
V: TRBV19; D: TRBD1; size: once; J: TRBJ1-2; CDR3: CASRVADRTAYGYTF; DNA: TGTGCCAGTAGGGTAGCGGACAGGACTGCTTATGGCTACACCTTC
V: TRBV11-2; D: .; size: .; J: TRBJ2-3; CDR3: CASSEVYTSTDTQYF; DNA: TGTGCCAGCAGCGAGGTTTATACCAGCACAGATACGCAGTATTTT
V: TRBV4-1; D: .; size: .; J: TRBJ1-4; CDR3: CASSQPLRNEKLFF; DNA: TGCGCCAGCAGCCAACCCCTCCGTAATGAAAAACTGTTTTTT
V: TRBV10-3; D: .; size: .; J: TRBJ1-2; CDR3: CAISVNAAGLLNYGYTF; DNA: TGTGCCATCAGTGTCAATGCCGCAGGGTTATTAAACTATGGCTACACCTTC
V: TRBV18; D: .; size: .; J: TRBJ1-4; CDR3: CASSPVAGDSEKLFF; DNA: TGTGCCAGCTCACCCGTAGCCGGGGATTCCGAAAAACTGTTTTTT
V: TRBV7-8; D: TRBD1; size: .; J: TRBJ1-2; CDR3: CASSPNGQGGSF; DNA: TGTGCCAGCAGCCCGAACGGACAGGGCGGCTCCTTC
V: TRBV30; D: .; size: .; J: TRBJ1-2; CDR3: CAWKAPGFGYGYTF; DNA: TGTGCCTGGAAAGCCCCCGGGTTTGGCTATGGCTACACCTTC
V: TRBV29-1; D: TRBD1; size: .; J: TRBJ2-7; CDR3: CSVSRPGGHEQYF; DNA: TGCAGCGTTTCGCGGCCAGGGGGCCACGAGCAGTACTTC
V: TRBV7-6; D: .; size: .; J: TRBJ1-1; CDR3: CASSLESTNTEAFF; DNA: TGTGCCAGCAGCTTAGAGTCAACTAACACTGAAGCTTTCTTT
V: TRBV10-2; D: .; size: .; J: TRBJ1-2; CDR3: CASSEDRDFYGYTF; DNA: TGCGCCAGCAGTGAGGACAGAGATTTCTATGGCTACACCTTC
V: TRBV5-1; D: TRBD2; size: .; J: TRBJ2-1; CDR3: CASSLGPGGDNEQFF; DNA: TGCGCCAGCAGCTTGGGCCCGGGGGGAGACAATGAGCAGTTCTTC
V: TRBV28; D: TRBD2; size: .; J: TRBJ2-3; CDR3: CASKEGLAGPALTDTQYF; DNA: TGTGCCAGCAAAGAGGGACTAGCGGGCCCTGCGCTCACAGATACGCAGTATTTT
V: TRBV5-1; D: .; size: .; J: TRBJ2-2; CDR3: CASSLSRDSQNTGELFF; DNA: TGCGCCAGCAGCCTGTCCCGGGACTCCCAGAACACCGGGGAGCTGTTTTTT
V: TRBV28; D: .; size: .; J: TRBJ1-4; CDR3: CASSPATNEKLFF; DNA: TGTGCCAGCAGCCCAGCAACTAATGAAAAACTGTTTTTT
V: TRBV27; D: .; size: .; J: TRBJ1-2; CDR3: CASSSLRGKGYTF; DNA: TGTGCCAGCAGTTCTCTTCGGGGTAAAGGCTACACCTTC
V: TRBV5-1; D: TRBD1; size: .; J: TRBJ1-3; CDR3: CASSSTGGADTIYF; DNA: TGCGCCAGCAGTTCCACAGGGGGCGCAGACACCATATATTTT
V: TRBV18; D: TRBD1; size: .; J: TRBJ1-3; CDR3: CASSPTGVQGSGNTIYF; DNA: TGTGCCAGCTCACCAACCGGAGTACAGGGGTCTGGAAACACCATATATTTT
V: TRBV19; D: TRBD1; size: .; J: TRBJ2-2; CDR3: CASSIRQGVTNTGELFF; DNA: TGTGCCAGTAGTATTCGACAGGGTGTTACGAACACCGGGGAGCTGTTTTTT